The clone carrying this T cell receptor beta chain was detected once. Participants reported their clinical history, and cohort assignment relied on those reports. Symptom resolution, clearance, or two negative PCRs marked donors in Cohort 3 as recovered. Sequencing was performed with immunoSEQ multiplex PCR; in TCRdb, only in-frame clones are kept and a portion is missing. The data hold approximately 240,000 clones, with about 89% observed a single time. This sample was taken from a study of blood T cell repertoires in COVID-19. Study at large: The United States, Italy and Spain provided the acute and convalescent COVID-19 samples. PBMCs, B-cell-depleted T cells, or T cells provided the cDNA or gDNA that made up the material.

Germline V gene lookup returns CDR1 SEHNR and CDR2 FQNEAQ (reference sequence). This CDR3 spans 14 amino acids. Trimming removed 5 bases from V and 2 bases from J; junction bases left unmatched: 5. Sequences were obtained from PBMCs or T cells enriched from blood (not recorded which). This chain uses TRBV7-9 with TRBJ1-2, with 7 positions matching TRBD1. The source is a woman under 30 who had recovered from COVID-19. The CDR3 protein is CASSRRGENYGYTF. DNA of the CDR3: TGTGCCAGCAGCCGCAGGGGGGAAAACTATGGCTACACCTTC.